This entry lists 19 T cell receptor beta chains sequenced from one sample in a study of human T cells and chemical hapten exposure. Time point: healthy volunteer bleed at 6 weeks. Unfractionated whole blood was the source from which total RNA was extracted. TCRdb recomputed calls from the RACE reads with MiXCR, one row per CDR3 protein. The data show 60,000 to 80,000 distinct CDR3 sequences, roughly 6.6% seen once. Material: whole blood. These receptors all come from a female donor in good health. Some clones in this sample may be carry-over from other donors' samples.

In regard to this clonotype: The CDR3 ends on some other residue instead of the conserved phenylalanine or tryptophan, so this is likely a read error. The chain is built from TRBV9 and TRBJ2-3, with TRBD2 identical over 7 bases. The germline V gene encodes CDR1 SGDLS and CDR2 YYNGEE. The V and J ends lost 3 bases and 2 bases, in that order; junction bases with no gene match: 3. The CDR3 runs 14 residues. CDR3 sequence: CASSAGDYTDTQYS. Written as DNA, the CDR3 is TGTGCCAGCAGCGCCGGGGACTACACAGATACGCAGTATTCT.

This clonotype was recorded a few times. This chain joins TRBV7-2 and TRBJ2-7; D not resolved. The germline gives CDR1 SGHTA, CDR2 FQGNSA. V was cut by 5 bases and J by 2 bases, with 13 bases left in between. The CDR3 has 14 residues. In nucleotides, the CDR3 is TGTGCCAGCAGCCCCGGCTACCCGACCTACGAGCAGTACTTC. It is translated as CASSPGYPTYEQYF.

This clonotype was recorded at least ten times. The chain couples TRBV4-1 to TRBJ2-7, with D uncertain. Per the germline V gene, CDR1 is MGHRA and CDR2 is YSYEKL. The V end was cut by 0 bases, the J end by 7 bases, with 10 bases between. The CDR3 runs to 13 residues. This CDR3 is CASSQDRFWEQYF. The CDR3 coding sequence is TGCGCCAGCAGCCAAGATAGGTTCTGGGAGCAGTACTTC.

This clonotype was seen many times. V and J are TRBV29-1 and TRBJ1-1; tentatively, D is TRBD1 (5 bases). Trimming shortened V by 3 bases and J by 5 bases, and 10 bases separated the two germline ends. There are 12 residues in the CDR3. The V gene's germline CDR1 is SQVTM and CDR2 ANQGSEA. The CDR3 is CSVDGGWTEAFF. The CDR3 nucleotides are TGCAGCGTTGACGGGGGATGGACTGAAGCTTTCTTT.

This clonotype was recorded at least ten times. This chain joins TRBV14 and TRBJ2-7; TRBD1 is a possible D gene (6 bases). V gave up 3 bases and J gave up 1 base, with 7 bases separating them. This CDR3 contains 13 residues. Germline CDR1 and CDR2: SGHDN and FVKESK. DNA for the CDR3: TGTGCCAGCAGCCAGACAGGATCCTACGAGCAGTACTTC. Translated, it gives CASSQTGSYEQYF.

This clonotype was detected only a few times. The chain couples TRBV28 to TRBJ2-5, with 9 bases that match TRBD1. This CDR3 comprises 16 residues. V was clipped by 5 bases and J by 4 bases; unmatched bases: 11. CDR1 is MDHEN, CDR2 SYDVKM, per germline. CDR3 DNA sequence: TGTGCCAGCAGTCCATATTTGACAGGGGGTGGAGAGACCCAGTACTTC. This codes for CASSPYLTGGGETQYF.

There are many counts of this clonotype. The chain carries TRBV5-8 and TRBJ2-3, with 9 nucleotides matching TRBD1. Unmatched junction bases numbered 13, after V lost 3 bases and J lost 2 bases. Germline CDR1 is SGHTS and CDR2 is YDEGEE. This CDR3 is 18 amino acids long. CDR3 DNA: TGTGCCAGCAGCTCGGGACAGGGCCGATCTTCTTACACAGATACGCAGTATTTT. Amino acid sequence: CASSSGQGRSSYTDTQYF.

This clonotype was counted between two and nine times. This chain uses TRBV20-1 with TRBJ2-2; the match to TRBD2 covers 14 bases. Germline-derived CDR1 and CDR2 are DFQATT and SNEGSKA (reference sequence). The CDR3 is 14 residues long. The V gene end was trimmed by 5 bases and the J gene end by 7 bases; junction bases not matched to a gene: 3. The DNA of the CDR3 is TGCAGTGCTCTGGGACTAGCGGGAGTCGGGGAGCTGTTTTTT. This sequence encodes CSALGLAGVGELFF.

There are a few counts of this clonotype. The V gene is TRBV28, the J gene TRBJ2-6, with 7 bases fitting TRBD1. The CDR3 totals 18 residues. Germline lookup yields CDR1 MDHEN and CDR2 SYDVKM. Trimming cost V 6 bases and J 0 bases; bases outside gene matches: 11. The CDR3 spells CASSHRGATFSGANVLTF. The CDR3 DNA is TGTGCCAGCAGCCACAGGGGAGCCACCTTCTCTGGGGCCAACGTCCTGACTTTC.

V and J are TRBV12-3 or TRBV12-4 and TRBJ1-3; D remains ambiguous. Trimming stripped 8 bases from V and 2 bases from J, with 7 bases between. The CDR3 has 12 amino acids. CDR3 amino acids: CASGITGNTIYF. In DNA, the CDR3 is TGTGCCAGCGGGATAACTGGAAACACCATATATTTT.

This clonotype appeared many times. The CDR3 DNA follows: TGTGCCTGGTCGGACCCTTGGGGTGAGCAGTTCTTC. It codes for CAWSDPWGEQFF. The genes are TRBV30 and TRBJ2-1; no clear D. From germline, CDR1 is GTSNPN and CDR2 SVGIG (reference sequence). The CDR3 covers 12 residues. V lost 5 bases, J lost 9 bases, and 14 bases lay in between.

This clonotype showed up just a few times. The rearrangement uses TRBV7-2 and TRBJ2-3; D remains unclear. The germline V gene encodes CDR1 SGHTA and CDR2 FQGNSA. Trimming cost V 3 bases and J 0 bases, with 10 bases left between them. This CDR3 contains 15 residues. The CDR3 region has the DNA TGTGCCAGCAGCTTTTCGTACCTTAGCACAGATACGCAGTATTTT. Its protein is CASSFSYLSTDTQYF.

This clonotype was observed a handful of times. J is TRBJ1-3 and V is TRBV12-3 or TRBV12-4; the D is unclear. V was pared by 7 bases and J by 8 bases, with 12 bases between. The CDR3 loop spans 12 amino acids. As DNA, the CDR3 is TGTGCCAGCACCCCGGCGGTCGACACCATATATTTT. This gives the protein CASTPAVDTIYF.

This clonotype appeared many times. The chain combines TRBV12-3 or TRBV12-4 with TRBJ2-1, with D perhaps matching TRBD1 (5 bases). This CDR3 has 16 residues. V was clipped by 1 base and J by 6 bases, with 16 bases between them. The CDR3 nucleotides are TGTGCCAGCAGTTTAGAAGGCGGCCCAGGGCTCAATGAGCAGTTCTTC. Protein sequence: CASSLEGGPGLNEQFF.

The chain joins TRBV6-2 or TRBV6-3 to TRBJ1-5, with 8 bases aligning to TRBD1. The CDR3 has 17 amino acids. Germline CDR1 reads MNHEY; CDR2 reads SVGEGT. V was clipped by 2 bases and J by 1 base; unmatched bases: 7. The CDR3 is CASSYPGQGTSNQPQHF. CDR3 nucleotides: TGTGCCAGCAGTTACCCCGGACAGGGTACCAGCAATCAGCCCCAGCATTTT.

This clonotype was found a few times. The chain is built from TRBV30 and TRBJ2-3; maybe TRBD2 (6 bases). Trimming left V 0 bases short and J 0 bases short, with 10 bases between. CDR1 is GTSNPN and CDR2 is SVGIG in the germline V gene (reference sequence). The CDR3 has 15 residues. CDR3 residues: CAWSVPSVSTDTQYF. As DNA, the CDR3 is TGTGCCTGGAGTGTACCTAGCGTAAGCACAGATACGCAGTATTTT.

The chain joins TRBV7-2 to TRBJ2-7, with TRBD2 identical over 8 bases. The CDR3 has 16 amino acids. J lost 1 base, V lost 1 base, and 6 bases had no gene match. CDR1 is SGHTA and CDR2 is FQGNSA in the germline V gene. The DNA of the CDR3 is TGTGCCAGCAGCTTAGGCAGGTCTAGCGGGTCCTACGAGCAGTACTTC. It translates to CASSLGRSSGSYEQYF.

Many counts were recorded for this clonotype. The chain uses TRBV5-5 and TRBJ1-4; D remains unclear. There are 13 residues in the CDR3. From germline, CDR1 is SGHKS and CDR2 YYEKEE (reference sequence). Trimming removed 0 bases from V and 6 bases from J, with 6 bases in between. CDR3 nucleotides: TGTGCCAGCAGCTTGGGGGGAGATGAAAAACTGTTTTTT. Amino acids: CASSLGGDEKLFF.

In the case of this clonotype: Germline and junction disagree at one end, which may indicate a read error. This sequence joins TRBV5-5 and TRBJ1-4, with 7 nucleotides matching TRBD1. The germline V gene encodes CDR1 SGHKS and CDR2 YYEKEE (reference sequence). This CDR3 comprises 15 residues. The CDR3 nucleotides are TGTGCCAGCAGCTTGGCGGACAGGCCTAAGGAAAAACTGTTTTTT. It yields the protein CASSLADRPKEKLFF. Full variable domain (remainder filled in from reference TRBV5-5 and TRBJ1-4): DAGVTQSPTHLIKTRGQQVTLRCSPISGHKSVSWYQQVLGQGPQFIFQYYEKEERGRGNFPDRFSARQFPNYSSELNVNALLLGDSALYLCASSLADRPKEKLFFGSGTQLSVL.